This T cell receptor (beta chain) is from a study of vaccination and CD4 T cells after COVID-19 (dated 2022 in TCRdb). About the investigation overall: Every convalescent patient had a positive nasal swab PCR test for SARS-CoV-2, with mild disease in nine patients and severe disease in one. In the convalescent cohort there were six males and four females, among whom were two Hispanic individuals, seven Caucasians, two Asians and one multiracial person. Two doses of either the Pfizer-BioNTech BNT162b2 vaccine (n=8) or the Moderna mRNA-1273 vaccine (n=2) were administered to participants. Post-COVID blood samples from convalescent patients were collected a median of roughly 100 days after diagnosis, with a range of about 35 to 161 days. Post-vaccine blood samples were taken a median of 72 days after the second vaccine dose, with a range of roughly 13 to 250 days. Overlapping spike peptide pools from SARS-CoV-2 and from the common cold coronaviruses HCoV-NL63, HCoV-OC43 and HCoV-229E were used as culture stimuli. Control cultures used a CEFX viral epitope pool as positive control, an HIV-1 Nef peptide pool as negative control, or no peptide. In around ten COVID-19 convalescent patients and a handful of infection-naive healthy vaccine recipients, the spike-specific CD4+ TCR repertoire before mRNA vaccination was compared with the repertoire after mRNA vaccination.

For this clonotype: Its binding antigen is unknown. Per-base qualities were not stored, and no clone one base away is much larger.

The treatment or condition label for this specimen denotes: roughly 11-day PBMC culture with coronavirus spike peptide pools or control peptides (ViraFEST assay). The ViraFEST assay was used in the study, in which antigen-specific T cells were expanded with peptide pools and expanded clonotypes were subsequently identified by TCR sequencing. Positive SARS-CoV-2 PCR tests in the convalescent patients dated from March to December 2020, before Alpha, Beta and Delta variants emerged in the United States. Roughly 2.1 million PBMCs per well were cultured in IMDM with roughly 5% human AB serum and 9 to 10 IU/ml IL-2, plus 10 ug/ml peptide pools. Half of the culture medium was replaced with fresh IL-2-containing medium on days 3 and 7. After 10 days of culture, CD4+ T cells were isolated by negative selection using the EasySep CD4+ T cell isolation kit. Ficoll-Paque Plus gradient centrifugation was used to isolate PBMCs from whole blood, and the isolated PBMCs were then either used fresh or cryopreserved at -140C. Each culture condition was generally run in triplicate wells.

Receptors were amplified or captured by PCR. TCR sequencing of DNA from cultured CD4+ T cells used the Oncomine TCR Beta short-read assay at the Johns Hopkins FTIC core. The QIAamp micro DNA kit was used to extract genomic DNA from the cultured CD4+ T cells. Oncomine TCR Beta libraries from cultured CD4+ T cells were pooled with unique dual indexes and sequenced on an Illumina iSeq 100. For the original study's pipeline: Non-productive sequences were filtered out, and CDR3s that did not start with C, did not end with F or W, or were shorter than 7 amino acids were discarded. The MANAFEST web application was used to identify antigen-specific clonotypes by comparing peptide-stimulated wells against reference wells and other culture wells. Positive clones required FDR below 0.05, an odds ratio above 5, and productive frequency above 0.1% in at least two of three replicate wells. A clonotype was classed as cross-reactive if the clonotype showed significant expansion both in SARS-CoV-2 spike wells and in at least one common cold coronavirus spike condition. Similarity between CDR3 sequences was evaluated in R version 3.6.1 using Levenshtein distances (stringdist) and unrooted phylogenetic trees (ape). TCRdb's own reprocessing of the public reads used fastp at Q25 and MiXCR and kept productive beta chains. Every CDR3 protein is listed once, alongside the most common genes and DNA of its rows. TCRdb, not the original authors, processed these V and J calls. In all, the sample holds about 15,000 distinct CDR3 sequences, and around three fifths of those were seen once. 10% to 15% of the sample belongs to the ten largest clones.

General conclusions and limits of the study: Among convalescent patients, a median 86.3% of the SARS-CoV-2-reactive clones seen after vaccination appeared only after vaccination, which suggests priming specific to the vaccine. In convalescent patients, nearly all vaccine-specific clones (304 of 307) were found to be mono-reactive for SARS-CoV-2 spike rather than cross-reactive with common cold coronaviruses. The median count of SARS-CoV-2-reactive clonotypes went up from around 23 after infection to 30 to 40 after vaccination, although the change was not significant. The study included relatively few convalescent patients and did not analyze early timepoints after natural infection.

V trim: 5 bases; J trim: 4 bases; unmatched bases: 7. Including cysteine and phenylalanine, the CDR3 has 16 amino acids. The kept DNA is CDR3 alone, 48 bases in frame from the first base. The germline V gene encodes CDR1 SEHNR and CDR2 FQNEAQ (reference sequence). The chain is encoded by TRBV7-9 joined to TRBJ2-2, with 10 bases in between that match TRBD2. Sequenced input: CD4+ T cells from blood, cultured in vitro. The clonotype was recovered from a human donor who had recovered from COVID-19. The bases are TGTGCCAGCAGCGTCCTAGCGGGGGATTTCACCGGGGAGCTGTTTTTT. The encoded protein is CASSVLAGDFTGELFF.